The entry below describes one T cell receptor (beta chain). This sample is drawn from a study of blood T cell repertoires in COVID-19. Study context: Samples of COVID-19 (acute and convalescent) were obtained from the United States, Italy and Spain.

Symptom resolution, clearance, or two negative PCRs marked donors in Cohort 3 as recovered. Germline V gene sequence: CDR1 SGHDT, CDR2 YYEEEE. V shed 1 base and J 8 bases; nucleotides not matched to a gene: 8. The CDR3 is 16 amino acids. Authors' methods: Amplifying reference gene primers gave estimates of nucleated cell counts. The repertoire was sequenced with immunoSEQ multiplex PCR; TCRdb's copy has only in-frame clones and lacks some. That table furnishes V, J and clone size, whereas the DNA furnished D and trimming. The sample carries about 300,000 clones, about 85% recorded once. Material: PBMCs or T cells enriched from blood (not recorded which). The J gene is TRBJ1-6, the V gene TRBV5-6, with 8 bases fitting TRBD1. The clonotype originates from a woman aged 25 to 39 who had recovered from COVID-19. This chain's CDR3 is CASSLNRGVSDSPLHF. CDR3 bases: TGTGCCAGCAGCTTGAACAGGGGGGTGTCGGATTCACCCCTCCACTTT. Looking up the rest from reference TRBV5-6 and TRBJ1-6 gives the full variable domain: DAGVTQSPTHLIKTRGQQVTLRCSPKSGHDTVSWYQQALGQGPQFIFQYYEEEERQRGNFPDRFSGHQFPNYSSELNVNALLLGDSALYLCASSLNRGVSDSPLHFGNGTRLTVT.